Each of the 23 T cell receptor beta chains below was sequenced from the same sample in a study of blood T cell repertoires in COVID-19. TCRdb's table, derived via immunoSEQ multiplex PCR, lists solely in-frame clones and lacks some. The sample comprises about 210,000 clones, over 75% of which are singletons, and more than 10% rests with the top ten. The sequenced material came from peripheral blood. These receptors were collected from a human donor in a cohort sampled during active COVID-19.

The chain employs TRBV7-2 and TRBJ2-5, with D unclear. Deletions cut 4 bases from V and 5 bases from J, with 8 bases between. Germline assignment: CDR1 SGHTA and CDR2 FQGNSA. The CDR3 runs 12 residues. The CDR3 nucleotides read TGTGCCAGCAGCTCCCTCCGGGAGACCCAGTACTTC. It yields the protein CASSSLRETQYF.

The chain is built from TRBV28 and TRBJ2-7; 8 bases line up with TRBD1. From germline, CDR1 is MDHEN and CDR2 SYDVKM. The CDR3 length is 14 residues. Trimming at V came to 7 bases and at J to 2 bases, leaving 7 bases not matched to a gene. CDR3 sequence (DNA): TGTGCCAGCATACGACAGGGGACGACCTACGAGCAGTACTTC. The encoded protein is CASIRQGTTYEQYF.

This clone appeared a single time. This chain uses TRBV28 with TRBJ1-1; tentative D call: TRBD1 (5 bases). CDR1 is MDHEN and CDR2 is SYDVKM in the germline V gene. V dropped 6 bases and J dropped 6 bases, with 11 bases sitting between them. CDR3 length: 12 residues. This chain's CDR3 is CASRIMTAEAFF. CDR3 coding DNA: TGTGCCAGCAGAATTATGACAGCTGAAGCTTTCTTT.

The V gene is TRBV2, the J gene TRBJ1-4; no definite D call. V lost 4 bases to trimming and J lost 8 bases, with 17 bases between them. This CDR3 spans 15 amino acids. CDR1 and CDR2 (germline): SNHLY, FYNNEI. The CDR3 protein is CASSVSASPLEKLFF. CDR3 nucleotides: TGTGCCAGCAGTGTCAGTGCCTCTCCGCTCGAAAAACTGTTTTTT.

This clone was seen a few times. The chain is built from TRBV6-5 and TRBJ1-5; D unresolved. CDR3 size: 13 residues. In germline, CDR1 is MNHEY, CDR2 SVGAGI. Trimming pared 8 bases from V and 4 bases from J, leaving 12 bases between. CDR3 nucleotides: TGTGCCAGCGCCCGCGAGGGAAATCAGCCCCAGCATTTT. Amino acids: CASAREGNQPQHF.

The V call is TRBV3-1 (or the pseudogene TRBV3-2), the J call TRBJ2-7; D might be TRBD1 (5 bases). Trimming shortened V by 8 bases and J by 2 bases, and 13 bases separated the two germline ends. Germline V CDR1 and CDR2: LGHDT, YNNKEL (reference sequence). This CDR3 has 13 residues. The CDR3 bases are TGTGCCAGCGCCCCTCAGGGCCCCTACGAGCAGTACTTC. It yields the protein CASAPQGPYEQYF.

The CDR3 spells CASSFRTGWNEQFF. In nucleotides, the CDR3 is TGTGCCAGCAGCTTTAGGACAGGGTGGAATGAGCAGTTCTTC. The chain has TRBV7-8 and TRBJ2-1; 8 bases are shared with TRBD1. CDR1 is SGHVS, CDR2 FQNEAQ, per germline. The ends lost 3 bases at V and 7 bases at J; junction bases unmatched: 5. This CDR3 is built from 14 residues. Variable domain in full (rest from reference TRBV7-8 and TRBJ2-1): GAGVSQSPRYKVAKRGQDVALRCDPISGHVSLFWYQQALGQGPEFLTYFQNEAQLDKSGLPSDRFFAERPEGSVSTLKIQRTQQEDSAVYLCASSFRTGWNEQFFGPGTRLTVL.

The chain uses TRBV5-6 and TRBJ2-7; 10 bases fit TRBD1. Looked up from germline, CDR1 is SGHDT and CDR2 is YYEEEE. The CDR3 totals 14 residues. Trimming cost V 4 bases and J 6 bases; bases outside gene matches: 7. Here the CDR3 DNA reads TGTGCCAGCAGCGTACCGGGACAGGGGAGCGAGCAGTACTTC. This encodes CASSVPGQGSEQYF.

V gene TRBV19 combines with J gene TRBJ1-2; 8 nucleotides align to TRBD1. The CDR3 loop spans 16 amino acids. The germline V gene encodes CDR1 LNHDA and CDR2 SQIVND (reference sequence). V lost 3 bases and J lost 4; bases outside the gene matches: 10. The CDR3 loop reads CASSIGPGQDRYGYTF. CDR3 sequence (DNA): TGTGCCAGTAGTATCGGGCCGGGACAGGACCGCTATGGCTACACCTTC. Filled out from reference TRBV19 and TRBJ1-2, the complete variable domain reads DGGITQSPKYLFRKEGQNVTLSCEQNLNHDAMYWYRQDPGQGLRLIYYSQIVNDFQKGDIAEGYSVSREKKESFPLTVTSAQKNPTAFYLCASSIGPGQDRYGYTFGSGTRLTVV.

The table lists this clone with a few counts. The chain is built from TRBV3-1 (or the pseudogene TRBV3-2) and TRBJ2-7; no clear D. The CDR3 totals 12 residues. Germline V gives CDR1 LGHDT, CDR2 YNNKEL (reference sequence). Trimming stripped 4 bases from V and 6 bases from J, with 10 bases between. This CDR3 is CASSLRWAEQYF. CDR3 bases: TGTGCCAGCAGCCTCCGGTGGGCCGAGCAGTACTTC.

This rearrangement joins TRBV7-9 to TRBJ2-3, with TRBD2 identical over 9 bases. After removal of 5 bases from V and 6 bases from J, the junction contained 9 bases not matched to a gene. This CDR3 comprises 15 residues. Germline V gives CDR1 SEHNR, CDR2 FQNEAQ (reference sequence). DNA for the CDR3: TGTGCCAGCAGCCCCCGGGCGGGAGGGCCCGATACGCAGTATTTT. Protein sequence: CASSPRAGGPDTQYF. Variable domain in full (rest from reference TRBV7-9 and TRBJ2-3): DTGVSQNPRHKITKRGQNVTFRCDPISEHNRLYWYRQTLGQGPEFLTYFQNEAQLEKSRLLSDRFSAERPKGSFSTLEIQRTEQGDSAMYLCASSPRAGGPDTQYFGPGTRLTVL.

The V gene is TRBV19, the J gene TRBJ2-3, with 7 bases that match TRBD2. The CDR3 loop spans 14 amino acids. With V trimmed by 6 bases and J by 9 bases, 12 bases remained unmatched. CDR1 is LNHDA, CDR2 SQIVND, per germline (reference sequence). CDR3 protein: CASRVRREGATQYF. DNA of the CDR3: TGTGCCAGTAGAGTTCGGAGGGAGGGCGCGACGCAGTATTTT.

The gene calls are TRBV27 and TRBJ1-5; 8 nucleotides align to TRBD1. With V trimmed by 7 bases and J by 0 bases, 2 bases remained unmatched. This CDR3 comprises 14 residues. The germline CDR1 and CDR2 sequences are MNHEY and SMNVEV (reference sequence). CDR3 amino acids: CASKGQGSNQPQHF. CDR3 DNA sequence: TGTGCCAGCAAAGGACAGGGTAGCAATCAGCCCCAGCATTTT.

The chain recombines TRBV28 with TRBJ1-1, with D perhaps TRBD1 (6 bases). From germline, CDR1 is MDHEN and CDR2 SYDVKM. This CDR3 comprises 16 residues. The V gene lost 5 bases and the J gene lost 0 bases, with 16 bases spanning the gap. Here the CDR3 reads CASSLPRQGLNTEAFF. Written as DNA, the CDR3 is TGTGCCAGCAGTCTACCTAGGCAGGGGTTGAACACTGAAGCTTTCTTT.

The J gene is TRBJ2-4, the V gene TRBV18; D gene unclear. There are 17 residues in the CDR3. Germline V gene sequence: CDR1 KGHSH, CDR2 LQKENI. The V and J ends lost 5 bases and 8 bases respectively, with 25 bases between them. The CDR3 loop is CASSRVIPEKKRYIQYF. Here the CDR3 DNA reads TGTGCCAGCTCAAGAGTGATCCCCGAGAAAAAGAGGTACATTCAGTACTTC.

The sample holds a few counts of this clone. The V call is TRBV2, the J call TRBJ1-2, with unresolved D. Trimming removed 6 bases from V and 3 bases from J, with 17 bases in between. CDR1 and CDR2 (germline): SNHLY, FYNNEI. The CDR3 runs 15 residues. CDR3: CASRDALRDYYGYTF. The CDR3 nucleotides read TGTGCCAGCAGAGACGCATTGAGGGATTACTATGGCTACACCTTC.

In nucleotides, the CDR3 is TGTGCCAGCAGTCGCGACTTCTATGGCTACACCTTC. It codes for CASSRDFYGYTF. V and J are TRBV7-2 and TRBJ1-2; D unclear. The V and J ends lost 6 bases and 4 bases respectively, with 9 bases between them. This CDR3 spans 12 amino acids. Germline V lookup: CDR1 SGHTA, CDR2 FQGNSA.

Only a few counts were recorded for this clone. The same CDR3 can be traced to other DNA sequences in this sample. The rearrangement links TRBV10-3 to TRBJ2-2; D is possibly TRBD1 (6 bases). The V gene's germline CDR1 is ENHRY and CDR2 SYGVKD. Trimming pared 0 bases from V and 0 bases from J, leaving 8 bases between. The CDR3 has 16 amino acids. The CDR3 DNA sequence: TGTGCCATCAGTGAGTCTGGGACACCGAACACCGGGGAGCTGTTTTTT. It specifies CAISESGTPNTGELFF.

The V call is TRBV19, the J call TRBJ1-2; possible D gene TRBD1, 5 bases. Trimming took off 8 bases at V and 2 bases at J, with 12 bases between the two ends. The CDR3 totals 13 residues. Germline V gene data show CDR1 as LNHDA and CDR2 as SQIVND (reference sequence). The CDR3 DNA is TGTGCCAGTGCAGAAGGGGCAAACTATGGCTACACCTTC. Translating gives CASAEGANYGYTF. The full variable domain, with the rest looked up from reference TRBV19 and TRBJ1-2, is DGGITQSPKYLFRKEGQNVTLSCEQNLNHDAMYWYRQDPGQGLRLIYYSQIVNDFQKGDIAEGYSVSREKKESFPLTVTSAQKNPTAFYLCASAEGANYGYTFGSGTRLTVV.

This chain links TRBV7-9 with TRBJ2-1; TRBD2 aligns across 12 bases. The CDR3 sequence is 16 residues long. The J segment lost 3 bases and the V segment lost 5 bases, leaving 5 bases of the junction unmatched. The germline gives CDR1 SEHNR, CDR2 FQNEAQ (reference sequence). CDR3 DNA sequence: TGTGCCAGCAGCGCCGCTAGCGGGAGGGACTACAATGAGCAGTTCTTC. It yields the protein CASSAASGRDYNEQFF. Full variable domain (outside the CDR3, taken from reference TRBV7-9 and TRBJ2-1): DTGVSQNPRHKITKRGQNVTFRCDPISEHNRLYWYRQTLGQGPEFLTYFQNEAQLEKSRLLSDRFSAERPKGSFSTLEIQRTEQGDSAMYLCASSAASGRDYNEQFFGPGTRLTVL.

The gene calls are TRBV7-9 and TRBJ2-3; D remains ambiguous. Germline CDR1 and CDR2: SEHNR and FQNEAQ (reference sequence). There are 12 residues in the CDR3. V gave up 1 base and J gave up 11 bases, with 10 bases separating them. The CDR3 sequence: CASSLGEFRQYF. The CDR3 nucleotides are TGTGCCAGCAGCTTAGGAGAATTCCGGCAGTATTTT.

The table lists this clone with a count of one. The CDR3 bases are TGTGCCAGCAGTCCGGACAGGGTGCAAGGAAACACCATATATTTT. It specifies CASSPDRVQGNTIYF. This chain connects TRBV28 to TRBJ1-3; 8 positions match TRBD1. Germline values: CDR1 MDHEN, CDR2 SYDVKM. The CDR3 has 15 amino acids. V shed 5 bases and J 4 bases; nucleotides not matched to a gene: 7.

CDR3 DNA: TGCGCCAGCAGCCCAGACTACTCCAATACAGATACGCAGTATTTT. It codes for CASSPDYSNTDTQYF. V usage is TRBV4-3 and J usage is TRBJ2-3; possibly TRBD2 for D (5 bases). Trimming stripped 4 bases from V and 3 bases from J, with 14 bases between. Germline V lookup: CDR1 LGHNA, CDR2 YSLEER. CDR3 length: 15 residues.